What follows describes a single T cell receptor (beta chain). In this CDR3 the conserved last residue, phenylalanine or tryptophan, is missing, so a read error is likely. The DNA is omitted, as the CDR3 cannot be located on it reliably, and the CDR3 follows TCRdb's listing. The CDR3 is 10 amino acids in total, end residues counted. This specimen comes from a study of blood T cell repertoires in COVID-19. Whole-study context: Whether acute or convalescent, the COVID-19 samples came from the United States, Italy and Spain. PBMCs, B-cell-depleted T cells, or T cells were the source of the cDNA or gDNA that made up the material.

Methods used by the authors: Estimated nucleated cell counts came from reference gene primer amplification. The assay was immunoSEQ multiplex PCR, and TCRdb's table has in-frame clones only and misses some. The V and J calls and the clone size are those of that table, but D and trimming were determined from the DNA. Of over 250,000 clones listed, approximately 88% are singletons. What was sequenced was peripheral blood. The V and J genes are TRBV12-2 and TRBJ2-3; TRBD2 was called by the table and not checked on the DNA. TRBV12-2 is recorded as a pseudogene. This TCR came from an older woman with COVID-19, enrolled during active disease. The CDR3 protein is CASRFKTGLV.